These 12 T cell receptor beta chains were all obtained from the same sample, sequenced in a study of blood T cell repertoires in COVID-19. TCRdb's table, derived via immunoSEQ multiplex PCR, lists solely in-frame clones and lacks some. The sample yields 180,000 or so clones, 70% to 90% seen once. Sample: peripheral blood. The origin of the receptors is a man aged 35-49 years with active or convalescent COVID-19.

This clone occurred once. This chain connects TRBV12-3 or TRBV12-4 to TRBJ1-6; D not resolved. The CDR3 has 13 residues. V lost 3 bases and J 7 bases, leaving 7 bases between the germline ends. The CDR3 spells CASSFGRNSPLHF. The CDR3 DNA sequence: TGTGCCAGCAGTTTCGGGAGGAATTCACCCCTCCACTTT.

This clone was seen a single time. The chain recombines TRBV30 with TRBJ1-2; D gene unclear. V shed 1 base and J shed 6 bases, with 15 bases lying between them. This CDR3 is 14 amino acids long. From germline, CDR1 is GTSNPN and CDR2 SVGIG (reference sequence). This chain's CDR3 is CAWSGLGVGHGYTF. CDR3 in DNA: TGTGCCTGGAGTGGGCTGGGAGTTGGTCATGGCTACACCTTC.

This CDR3 is CASSQVASRDTEAFF. CDR3 DNA sequence: TGCGCCAGCAGCCAAGTGGCCTCCCGGGACACTGAAGCTTTCTTT. The rearrangement links TRBV4-3 to TRBJ1-1; no clear D gene. The germline V and J ends were trimmed by 1 base and 3 bases, with 12 bases remaining between them. This CDR3 is 15 amino acids long. CDR1 is LGHNA, CDR2 YSLEER, per germline.

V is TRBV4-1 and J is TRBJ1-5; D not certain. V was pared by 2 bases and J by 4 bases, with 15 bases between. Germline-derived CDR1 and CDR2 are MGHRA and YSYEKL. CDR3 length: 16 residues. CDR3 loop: CASSQLGQIFNQPQHF. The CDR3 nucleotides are TGCGCCAGCAGCCAACTTGGGCAGATTTTTAATCAGCCCCAGCATTTT.

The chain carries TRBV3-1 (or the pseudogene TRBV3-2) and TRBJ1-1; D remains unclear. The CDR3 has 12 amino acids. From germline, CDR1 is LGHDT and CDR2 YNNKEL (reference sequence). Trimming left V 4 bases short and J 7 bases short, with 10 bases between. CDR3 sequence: CASSPEVGEAFF. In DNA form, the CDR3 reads TGTGCCAGCAGCCCCGAGGTTGGTGAAGCTTTCTTT.

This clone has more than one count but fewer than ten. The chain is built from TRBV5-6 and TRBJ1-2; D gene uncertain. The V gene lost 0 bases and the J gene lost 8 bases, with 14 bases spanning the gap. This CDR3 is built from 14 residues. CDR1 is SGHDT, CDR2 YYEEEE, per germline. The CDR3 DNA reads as TGTGCCAGCAGCTTGGTGGCCGCTGGTAGCGGCTACACCTTC. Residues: CASSLVAAGSGYTF.

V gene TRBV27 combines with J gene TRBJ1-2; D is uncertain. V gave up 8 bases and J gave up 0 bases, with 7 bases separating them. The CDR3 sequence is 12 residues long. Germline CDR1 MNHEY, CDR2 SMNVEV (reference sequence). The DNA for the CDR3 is TGTGCCAGCCGAGAAGCTAACTATGGCTACACCTTC. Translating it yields CASREANYGYTF.

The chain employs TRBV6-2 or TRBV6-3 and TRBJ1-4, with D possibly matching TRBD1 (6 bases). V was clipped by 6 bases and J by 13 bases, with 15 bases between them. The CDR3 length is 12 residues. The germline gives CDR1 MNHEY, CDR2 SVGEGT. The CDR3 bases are TGTGCCAGCAGCCAGGACAGACGTGGACTGTTTTTT. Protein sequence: CASSQDRRGLFF.

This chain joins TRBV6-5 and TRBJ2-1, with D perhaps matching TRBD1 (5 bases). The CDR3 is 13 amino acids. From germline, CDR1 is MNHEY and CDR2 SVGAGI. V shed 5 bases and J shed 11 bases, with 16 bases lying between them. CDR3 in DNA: TGTGCCAGCAGTCCAATCCAGGGTTTTAAGCAGTTCTTC. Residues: CASSPIQGFKQFF.

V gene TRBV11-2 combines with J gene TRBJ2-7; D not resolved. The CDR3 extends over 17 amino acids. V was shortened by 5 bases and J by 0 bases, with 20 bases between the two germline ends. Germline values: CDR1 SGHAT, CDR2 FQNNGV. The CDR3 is CASSPRSGWRSSYEQYF. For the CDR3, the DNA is TGTGCCAGCAGCCCCCGTTCCGGGTGGCGTTCCTCCTACGAGCAGTACTTC. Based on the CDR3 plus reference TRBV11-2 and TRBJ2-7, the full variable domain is EAGVAQSPRYKIIEKRQSVAFWCNPISGHATLYWYQQILGQGPKLLIQFQNNGVVDDSQLPKDRFSAERLKGVDSTLKIQPAKLEDSAVYLCASSPRSGWRSSYEQYFGPGTRLTVT.

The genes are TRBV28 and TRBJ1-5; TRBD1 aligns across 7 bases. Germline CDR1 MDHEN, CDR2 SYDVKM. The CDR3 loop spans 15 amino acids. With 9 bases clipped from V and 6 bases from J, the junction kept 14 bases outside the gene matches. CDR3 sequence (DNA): TGTGCCAGTTTAAACAGGGGTAACAACGGTCAGCCCCAGCATTTT. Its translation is CASLNRGNNGQPQHF.

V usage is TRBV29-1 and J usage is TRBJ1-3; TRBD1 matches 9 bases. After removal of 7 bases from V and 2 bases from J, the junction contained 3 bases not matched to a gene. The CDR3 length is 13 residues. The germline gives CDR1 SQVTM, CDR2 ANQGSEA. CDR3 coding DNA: TGCAGCGCCAGGACAGGGGCTGGAAACACCATATATTTT. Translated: CSARTGAGNTIYF.